This T cell receptor beta chain was identified during a study of cytomegalovirus exposure and HLA in healthy donors. Study results and limitations: The investigators catalogued 150 to 200 TCR beta chains as cytomegalovirus-associated.

Libraries were prepared by immunoSEQ multiplex PCR; TCRdb keeps only in-frame clonotypes and omits some of them. The data show approximately 190,000 clones, around 80% seen once. Comment on this clone: The antigen is unknown.

V dropped 4 bases and J dropped 6; count of bases not matched to a gene: 6. The CDR3 has 14 amino acids. Germline V CDR1 and CDR2: KGHSH, LQKENI. The chain recombines TRBV18 with TRBJ2-1, with TRBD1 matching over 7 bases. Sequencing was carried out using PBMCs. This receptor was taken from a young woman in good health and CMV-seropositive. The CDR3 reads CASSQVTGRNEQFF. The CDR3 nucleotides are TGTGCCAGCTCACAGGTGACAGGGCGCAATGAGCAGTTCTTC.